What follows describes a single TCR beta chain. This entry belongs to a study of control samples from healthy donors and cancer patients. The protocol was immunoSEQ multiplex PCR, while the TCRdb copy is restricted to in-frame clones and leaves out a portion. The table includes 150,000 to 200,000 clones, roughly 95% detected once. Trimming cost V 3 bases and J 2 bases; bases outside gene matches: 14. The CDR3 is 20 amino acids. Germline CDR1 MDHEN, CDR2 SYDVKM. The chain employs TRBV28 and TRBJ2-6; 9 nucleotides agree with TRBD1. The material sequenced was blood. This clonotype was sampled from a woman aged 25 to 45 in good health. Here the CDR3 reads CASSLGDPITGGPGANVLTF. The CDR3, as DNA: TGTGCCAGCAGTTTGGGGGACCCGATTACAGGGGGCCCTGGGGCCAACGTCCTGACTTTC.